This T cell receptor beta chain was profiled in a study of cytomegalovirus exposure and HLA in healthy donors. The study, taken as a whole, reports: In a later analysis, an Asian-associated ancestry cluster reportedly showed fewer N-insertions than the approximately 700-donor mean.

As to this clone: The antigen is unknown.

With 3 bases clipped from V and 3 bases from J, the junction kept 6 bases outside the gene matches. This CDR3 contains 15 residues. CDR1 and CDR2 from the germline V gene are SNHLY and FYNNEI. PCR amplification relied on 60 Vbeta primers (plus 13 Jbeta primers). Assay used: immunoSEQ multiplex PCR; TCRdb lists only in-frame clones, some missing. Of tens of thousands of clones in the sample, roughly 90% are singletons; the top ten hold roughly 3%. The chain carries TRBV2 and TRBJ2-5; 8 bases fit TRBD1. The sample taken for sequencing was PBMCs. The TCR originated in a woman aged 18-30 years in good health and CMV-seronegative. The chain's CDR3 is CASSDPGGWKETQYF. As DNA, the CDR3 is TGTGCCAGCAGTGACCCAGGGGGCTGGAAAGAGACCCAGTACTTC.